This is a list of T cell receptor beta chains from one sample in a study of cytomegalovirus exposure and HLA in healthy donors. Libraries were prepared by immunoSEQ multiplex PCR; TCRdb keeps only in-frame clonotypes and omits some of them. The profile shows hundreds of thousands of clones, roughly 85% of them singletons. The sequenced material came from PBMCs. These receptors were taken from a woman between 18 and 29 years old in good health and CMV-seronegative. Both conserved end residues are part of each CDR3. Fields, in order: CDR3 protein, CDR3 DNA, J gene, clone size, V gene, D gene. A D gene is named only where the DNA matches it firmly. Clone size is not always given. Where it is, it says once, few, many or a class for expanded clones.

CTSSPDRNTEAFF TGTACCAGCAGCCCGGACAGGAACACTGAAGCTTTCTTT TRBJ1-1 - TRBV7-7 -
CATSAEQVPGEKLFF TGTGCCACCAGCGCTGAACAGGTCCCTGGTGAAAAACTGTTTTTT TRBJ1-4 - TRBV15 -
CASSATGYGVTGNTIYF TGTGCCAGCAGCGCGACAGGGTACGGGGTAACTGGAAACACCATATATTTT TRBJ1-3 - TRBV9 TRBD1
CASGPQTGLHGYTF TGTGCCAGCGGTCCACAGACAGGGCTGCACGGCTACACCTTC TRBJ1-2 - TRBV27 TRBD1
CASSPAGTSDYEQFF TGTGCCAGCAGCCCTGCCGGGACTAGCGACTATGAGCAGTTCTTC TRBJ2-1 once TRBV5-4 TRBD2
CASTYSTGAYEQYF TGTGCCAGCACCTATTCCACGGGTGCCTACGAGCAGTACTTC TRBJ2-7 - TRBV7-9 -
CASRVQISSYNEQFF TGCGCCAGCAGAGTGCAAATCAGCTCCTACAATGAGCAGTTCTTC TRBJ2-1 - TRBV5-1 -
CASMGSGTRRNEQFF TGTGCCAGCATGGGATCCGGGACTAGGAGAAATGAGCAGTTCTTC TRBJ2-1 - TRBV19 TRBD2
CAISGGDLPIIEQFF TGTGCCATCAGCGGAGGGGACCTCCCCATCATCGAGCAGTTCTTC TRBJ2-1 few TRBV10-3 -
CASSSTGGLTKNIQYF TGCGCCAGCAGCTCAACAGGGGGCCTAACCAAAAACATTCAGTACTTC TRBJ2-4 - TRBV5-1 TRBD1
CASSGAYTGELFF TGTGCCAGCAGCGGGGCTTACACCGGGGAGCTGTTTTTT TRBJ2-2 - TRBV9 -
CSATGEGRPFF TGCAGTGCTACGGGGGAGGGCCGGCCGTTCTTC TRBJ2-1 - TRBV20-1 TRBD2
CATSWTGSTDTQYF TGTGCCACCTCCTGGACAGGGTCCACAGATACGCAGTATTTT TRBJ2-3 - TRBV27 TRBD1
CAWRSAGGVEKLFF TGTGCCTGGAGATCGGCAGGAGGGGTAGAAAAACTGTTTTTT TRBJ1-4 - TRBV30 -
CASQRTSESNEQFF TGTGCAAGCCAAAGGACTAGCGAGTCCAATGAGCAGTTCTTC TRBJ2-1 - TRBV9 TRBD2
CASSSRWGAGGANEQFF TGTGCCAGCAGCTCCCGGTGGGGAGCGGGAGGGGCAAATGAGCAGTTCTTC TRBJ2-1 - TRBV7-9 TRBD2
CASSVIAGTYEQYF TGTGCCAGCAGTGTGATAGCGGGAACCTACGAGCAGTACTTC TRBJ2-7 - TRBV2 TRBD2
CASSRRQGRHYGYTF TGTGCCAGCAGCCGACGACAGGGGAGGCACTATGGCTACACCTTC TRBJ1-2 once TRBV28 TRBD1
CASSPNRQGSYNEQFF TGTGCCAGCTCACCGAATCGACAGGGTTCCTACAATGAGCAGTTCTTC TRBJ2-1 - TRBV18 TRBD1
CASSPPSPAYEQYF TGTGCCAGCTCACCACCGTCTCCCGCCTACGAGCAGTACTTC TRBJ2-7 - TRBV18 -
CASSLQPAGGRSYEQYF TGTGCCAGCAGTTTACAACCTGCGGGAGGGCGGTCCTACGAGCAGTACTTC TRBJ2-7 - TRBV27 TRBD2
CASSFGDYSSYEQYF TGTGCCAGCAGCTTTGGGGACTATAGCTCCTACGAGCAGTACTTC TRBJ2-7 - TRBV7-9 TRBD2
CASSPRQGEVNEQFF TGTGCCAGCAGCCCACGACAGGGGGAGGTCAATGAGCAGTTCTTC TRBJ2-1 - TRBV9 TRBD1
CASSLLGAGANVLTF TGTGCCAGCAGTCTTCTCGGTGCTGGGGCCAACGTCCTGACTTTC TRBJ2-6 - TRBV2 -
CASSLLDRLGETQYF TGTGCCAGCAGTTTACTGGACAGACTCGGAGAGACCCAGTACTTC TRBJ2-5 - TRBV28 -
CASSLQGVTGELFF TGTGCCAGCAGTTTACAGGGGGTCACCGGGGAGCTGTTTTTT TRBJ2-2 - TRBV27 TRBD1
CASSELGLAGEGNEQFF TGTGCCAGCAGTGAACTGGGACTAGCGGGGGAGGGGAATGAGCAGTTCTTC TRBJ2-1 - TRBV6-1 TRBD2
CASSLALEGTQYF TGTGCCAGCAGCTTAGCGCTCGAGGGGACCCAGTACTTC TRBJ2-5 - TRBV7-7 -
CASSFRGWNTGELFF TGTGCCAGCAGTTTTAGGGGGTGGAACACCGGGGAGCTGTTTTTT TRBJ2-2 - TRBV27 -
CASSFWTGGEQFF TGTGCCAGCAGTTTCTGGACAGGGGGTGAGCAGTTCTTC TRBJ2-1 - TRBV28 TRBD1
CASSIPRLRTPGGEETQYF TGTGCCAGTAGTATCCCCAGACTCCGGACCCCCGGGGGGGAAGAGACCCAGTACTTC TRBJ2-5 - TRBV19 TRBD2
CASSGVGTENQPQHF TGTGCCAGTAGTGGCGTCGGGACAGAAAATCAGCCCCAGCATTTT TRBJ1-5 - TRBV19 TRBD1
CASTTTETETYEQYF TGTGCCAGCACCACAACGGAGACAGAGACATACGAGCAGTACTTC TRBJ2-7 - TRBV2 -
CASSVSSGERTDTQYF TGTGCCAGCTCCGTCTCTAGCGGGGAGCGCACAGATACGCAGTATTTT TRBJ2-3 - TRBV18 TRBD2
CASSELAGEQYF TGTGCCAGCAGTGAATTAGCTGGCGAGCAGTACTTC TRBJ2-7 - TRBV6-1 -
CASWDRGLGETQYF TGTGCCAGCTGGGACAGGGGGCTGGGAGAGACCCAGTACTTC TRBJ2-5 - TRBV2 TRBD1
CASSHGQYNEQFF TGCGCCAGCAGCCATGGACAGTACAATGAGCAGTTCTTC TRBJ2-1 - TRBV4-1 -
CASSGDRGKSSNQPQHF TGTGCCAGCAGTGGAGACAGGGGGAAGAGTAGCAATCAGCCCCAGCATTTT TRBJ1-5 - TRBV6-1 TRBD1
CASNLQTGNYEQYF TGTGCCAGCAATCTACAGACAGGTAACTACGAGCAGTACTTC TRBJ2-7 - TRBV28 -
CAWSAGASNQPQHF TGTGCCTGGTCTGCAGGCGCAAGCAATCAGCCCCAGCATTTT TRBJ1-5 - TRBV30 -
CASTRTDIYSYEQYF TGTGCCAGCACCCGAACCGACATATACTCCTACGAGCAGTACTTC TRBJ2-7 - TRBV7-9 -
CASSQDPGTAGNTIYF TGCGCCAGCAGCCAAGATCCCGGGACAGCCGGAAACACCATATATTTT TRBJ1-3 once TRBV4-1 TRBD1
CASRDFYNEQFF TGTGCCAGCAGAGACTTCTACAATGAGCAGTTCTTC TRBJ2-1 - TRBV7-2 -
CAWSVSDWGRGNQPQHF TGTGCCTGGAGTGTATCAGACTGGGGGCGCGGCAATCAGCCCCAGCATTTT TRBJ1-5 - TRBV30 -
CASSYSVQDNSPLHF TGTGCCAGCAGTTACTCGGTTCAGGATAATTCACCCCTCCACTTT TRBJ1-6 - TRBV6-6 -
CASSRRLAGPSGAYNEQFF TGTGCCAGCAGCCGGAGACTAGCGGGACCCTCCGGGGCCTACAATGAGCAGTTCTTC TRBJ2-1 - TRBV7-9 TRBD2
CASSYSNRAVRSEQYF TGTGCCAGCAGTTACTCGAACAGAGCGGTGCGATCGGAGCAGTACTTC TRBJ2-7 - TRBV6-5 -
CASSSGTGVINQPQHF TGTGCCAGCAGTTCAGGGACAGGAGTCATCAATCAGCCCCAGCATTTT TRBJ1-5 - TRBV6-6 TRBD1
CASSDRGGTF TGTGCCAGCAGTGATAGGGGGGGCACCTTC TRBJ1-2 - TRBV6-1 -
CASRKTGFSEAFF TGTGCCAGCAGAAAGACAGGGTTCTCTGAAGCTTTCTTT TRBJ1-1 once TRBV6-5 TRBD1
CASSQFMYLGGDAAYEQYF TGTGCCAGCAGCCAGTTTATGTATCTTGGCGGGGACGCCGCCTACGAGCAGTACTTC TRBJ2-7 - TRBV11-1 -
CASSSGGPKDEQYF TGTGCCAGCAGCTCGGGGGGGCCTAAGGACGAGCAGTACTTC TRBJ2-7 - TRBV7-6 TRBD2
CASRLPRALSNQPQHF TGTGCCAGCCGTCTACCGAGGGCTCTTAGCAATCAGCCCCAGCATTTT TRBJ1-5 - TRBV27 -
CASSRGGGTQYF TGTGCCAGCAGTAGAGGGGGGGGGACCCAGTACTTC TRBJ2-5 - TRBV6-5 -
CASSLQQGTGELFF TGTGCCAGCAGCTTACAACAGGGCACCGGGGAGCTGTTTTTT TRBJ2-2 - TRBV7-7 -
CASSGWAGGTDTQYF TGTGCCAGCAGCGGTTGGGCGGGGGGCACAGATACGCAGTATTTT TRBJ2-3 - TRBV28 TRBD2
CASSPSNEQFF TGTGCCAGCAGCCCCAGCAATGAGCAGTTCTTC TRBJ2-1 - TRBV7-2 -
CASSAEPGQGNWQYF TGTGCCAGCAGTGCGGAGCCGGGACAGGGAAATTGGCAGTACTTC TRBJ2-7 - TRBV27 TRBD1
CASSSTRDTYEQYF TGTGCCAGCAGTTCCACCCGGGACACCTACGAGCAGTACTTC TRBJ2-7 - TRBV27 -